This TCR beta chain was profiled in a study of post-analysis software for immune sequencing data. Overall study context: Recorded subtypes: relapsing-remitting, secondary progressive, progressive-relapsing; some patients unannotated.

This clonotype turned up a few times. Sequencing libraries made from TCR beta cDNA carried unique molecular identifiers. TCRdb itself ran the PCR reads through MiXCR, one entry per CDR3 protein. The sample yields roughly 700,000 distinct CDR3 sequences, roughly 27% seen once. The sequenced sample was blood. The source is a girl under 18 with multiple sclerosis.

CDR3 DNA: TGTGCCAGCAGCTTAGAGGTCAACTATGGCTACACCTTC. This gives the protein CASSLEVNYGYTF. This chain links TRBV11-2 with TRBJ1-2; no firm D call. Trimming took off 0 bases at V and 2 bases at J, with 4 bases between the two ends. CDR3 size: 13 residues. CDR1 is SGHAT and CDR2 is FQNNGV in the germline V gene.